The 10 T cell receptor beta chains presented below share a single source sample, sequenced in a study of blood T cell repertoires in COVID-19. Sequencing was performed with immunoSEQ multiplex PCR; in TCRdb, only in-frame clones are kept and a portion is missing. Of about 48,000 clones in the sample, 86% were seen once. The sequenced sample was peripheral blood. The receptors were sampled from a woman over 75 with COVID-19, enrolled during active disease.

The chain couples TRBV10-2 to TRBJ2-7; 15 nucleotides align to TRBD2. V was pared by 8 bases and J by 0 bases, with 11 bases of the junction left unmatched. The germline CDR1 and CDR2 sequences are WSHSY and SAAADI. The CDR3 extends over 18 amino acids. This CDR3 is CASRSGTSGGRSSYEQYF. In nucleotides, the CDR3 is TGCGCCAGCCGGTCCGGGACTAGCGGGGGGAGGAGCTCCTACGAGCAGTACTTC.

The gene calls are TRBV25-1 and TRBJ1-2, with TRBD1 matching 7 bases. The germline CDR1 and CDR2 sequences are MGHDK and SYGVNS. CDR3 length: 13 amino acids. J gave up 7 bases and V 8 bases, and 10 bases lay outside the gene matches. CDR3 region: CASGATGTGGYTF. CDR3 coding DNA: TGTGCCAGCGGGGCGACAGGGACGGGTGGCTACACCTTC.

V and J are TRBV28 and TRBJ1-2; D may be TRBD1 (6 bases). Trimming stripped 7 bases from V and 4 bases from J, with 13 bases between. The CDR3 sequence is 13 residues long. The germline CDR1 and CDR2 sequences are MDHEN and SYDVKM. The CDR3: CASNLQGPYGYTF. The CDR3 nucleotides are TGTGCCAGCAACCTACAGGGCCCCTATGGCTACACCTTC.

The chain employs TRBV10-1 and TRBJ2-5; possible D gene TRBD1, 5 bases. Trimming pared 5 bases from V and 2 bases from J, leaving 12 bases between. The CDR3 sequence is 14 residues long. CDR1 WNHNN and CDR2 SYGVQD come from the germline V gene (reference sequence). DNA for the CDR3: TGCGCCAGCAGTCCGACAGCATATCAAGAGACCCAGTACTTC. Its translation: CASSPTAYQETQYF.

The rearrangement joins TRBV6-1 to TRBJ1-5; D might be TRBD1 (5 bases). Trimming pared 0 bases from V and 2 bases from J, leaving 11 bases between. This CDR3 contains 16 residues. Germline-derived CDR1 and CDR2 are MNHNS and SASEGT. CDR3 sequence: CASSEAFRVGNQPQHF. The CDR3 DNA follows: TGTGCCAGCAGTGAAGCGTTCAGGGTTGGCAATCAGCCCCAGCATTTT.

This clone showed up just once. This chain uses TRBV5-1 with TRBJ2-1, with a possible D match to TRBD2 (6 bases). The CDR3 is 16 residues long. Germline assignment: CDR1 SGHRS and CDR2 YFSETQ. The ends were cut back, 4 bases at V and 0 bases at J, with 14 bases in the middle. The CDR3 DNA reads as TGCGCCAGCAGCAAATTAGCGGTCAGCTCCTACAATGAGCAGTTCTTC. This encodes CASSKLAVSSYNEQFF.

The chain couples TRBV12-3 or TRBV12-4 to TRBJ1-6; D remains ambiguous. V was clipped by 5 bases and J by 8 bases, with 10 bases between them. This CDR3 is 13 amino acids long. The CDR3 is CASSRVGDSPLHF. The CDR3, as DNA: TGTGCCAGCAGTCGGGTAGGCGATTCACCCCTCCACTTT.

The J gene is TRBJ2-7, the V gene TRBV11-3, with 7 bases lining up with TRBD2. The CDR3 consists of 13 residues. J gave up 4 bases and V 4 bases, and 4 bases lay outside the gene matches. CDR1 and CDR2 (germline): SGHNT, YENEEA. The CDR3 DNA is TGTGCCAGCAGCTCCCGGGGGGATTACGAGCAGTACTTC. Encoded protein: CASSSRGDYEQYF.

The V gene is TRBV24-1, the J gene TRBJ2-1; possibly TRBD1 for D (6 bases). CDR1 and CDR2 (germline): KGHDR, SFDVKD. The CDR3 sequence is 17 residues long. The V end lost 2 bases, the J end lost 1 base, and 14 bases lay between the germline ends. CDR3 coding DNA: TGTGCCACCAGTGATTACAGGGTTTCTGGGTCCTACAATGAGCAGTTCTTC. Translating it yields CATSDYRVSGSYNEQFF.

CDR3 sequence reads: CASSPRQSFANYGYTF. The CDR3, as DNA: TGTGCCAGCAGCCCTAGACAGTCCTTTGCTAACTATGGCTACACCTTC. This chain links TRBV7-2 with TRBJ1-2, with a weak D call TRBD1 (5 bases). The CDR3 extends over 16 amino acids. Germline-derived CDR1 and CDR2 are SGHTA and FQGNSA. The germline V and J ends were trimmed by 5 bases and 0 bases, with 16 bases remaining between them.